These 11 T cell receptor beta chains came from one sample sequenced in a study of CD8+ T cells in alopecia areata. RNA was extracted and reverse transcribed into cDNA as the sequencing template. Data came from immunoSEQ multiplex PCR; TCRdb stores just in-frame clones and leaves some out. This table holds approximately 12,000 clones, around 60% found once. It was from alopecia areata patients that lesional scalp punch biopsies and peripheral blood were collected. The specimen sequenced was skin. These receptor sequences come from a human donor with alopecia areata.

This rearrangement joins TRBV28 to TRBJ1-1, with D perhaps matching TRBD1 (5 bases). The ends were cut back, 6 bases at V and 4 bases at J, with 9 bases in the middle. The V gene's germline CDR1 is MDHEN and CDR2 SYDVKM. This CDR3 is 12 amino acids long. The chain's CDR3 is CASSIDSTEAFF. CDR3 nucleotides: TGTGCCAGCAGCATCGACAGCACTGAAGCTTTCTTT.

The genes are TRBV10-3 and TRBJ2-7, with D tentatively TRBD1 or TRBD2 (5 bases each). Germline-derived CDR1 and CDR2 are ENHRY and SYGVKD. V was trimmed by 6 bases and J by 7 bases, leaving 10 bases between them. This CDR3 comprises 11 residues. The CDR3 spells CAIRGREEQYF. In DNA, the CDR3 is TGTGCCATCAGGGGACGGGAAGAGCAGTACTTC.

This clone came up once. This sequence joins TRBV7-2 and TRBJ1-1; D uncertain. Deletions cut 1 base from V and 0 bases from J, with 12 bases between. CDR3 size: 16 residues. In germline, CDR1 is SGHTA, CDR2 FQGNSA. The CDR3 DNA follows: TGTGCCAGCAGCTTAGGGGTCGGCCTTATGAACACTGAAGCTTTCTTT. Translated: CASSLGVGLMNTEAFF.

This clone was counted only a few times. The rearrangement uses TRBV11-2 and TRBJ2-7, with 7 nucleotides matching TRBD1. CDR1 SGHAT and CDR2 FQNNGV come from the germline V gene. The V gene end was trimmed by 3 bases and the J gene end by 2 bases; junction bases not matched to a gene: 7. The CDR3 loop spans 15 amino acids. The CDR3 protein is CASSFKTGLTYEQYF. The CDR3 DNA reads TGTGCCAGCAGCTTTAAGACAGGGCTTACCTACGAGCAGTACTTC.

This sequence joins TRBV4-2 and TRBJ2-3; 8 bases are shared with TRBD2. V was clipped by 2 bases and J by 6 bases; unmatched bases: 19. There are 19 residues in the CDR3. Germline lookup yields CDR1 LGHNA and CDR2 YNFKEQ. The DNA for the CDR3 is TGTGCCAGCAGCCAACACGGTTCCCCCTCGGGGGGGCCATATGATACGCAGTATTTT. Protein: CASSQHGSPSGGPYDTQYF.

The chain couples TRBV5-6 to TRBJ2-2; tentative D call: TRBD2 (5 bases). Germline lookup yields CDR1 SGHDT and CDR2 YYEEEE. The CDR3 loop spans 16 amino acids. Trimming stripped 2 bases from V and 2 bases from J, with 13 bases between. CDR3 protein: CASSFGLAGNTGELFF. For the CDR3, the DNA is TGTGCCAGCAGCTTCGGGCTAGCTGGAAACACCGGGGAGCTGTTTTTT.

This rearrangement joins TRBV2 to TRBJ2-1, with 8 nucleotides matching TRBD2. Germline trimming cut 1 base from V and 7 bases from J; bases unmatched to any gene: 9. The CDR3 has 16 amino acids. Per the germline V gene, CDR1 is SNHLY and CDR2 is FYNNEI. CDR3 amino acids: CASSEGPSGPENEQFF. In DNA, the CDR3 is TGTGCCAGCAGTGAAGGGCCTAGCGGGCCGGAGAATGAGCAGTTCTTC.

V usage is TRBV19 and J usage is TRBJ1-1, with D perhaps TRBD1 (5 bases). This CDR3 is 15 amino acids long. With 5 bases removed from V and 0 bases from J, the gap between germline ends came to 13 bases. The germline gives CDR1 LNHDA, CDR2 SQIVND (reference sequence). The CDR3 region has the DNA TGTGCCAGTAGTTGGGGGACGGGCATGAACACTGAAGCTTTCTTT. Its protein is CASSWGTGMNTEAFF. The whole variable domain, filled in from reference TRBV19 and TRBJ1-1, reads DGGITQSPKYLFRKEGQNVTLSCEQNLNHDAMYWYRQDPGQGLRLIYYSQIVNDFQKGDIAEGYSVSREKKESFPLTVTSAQKNPTAFYLCASSWGTGMNTEAFFGQGTRLTVV.

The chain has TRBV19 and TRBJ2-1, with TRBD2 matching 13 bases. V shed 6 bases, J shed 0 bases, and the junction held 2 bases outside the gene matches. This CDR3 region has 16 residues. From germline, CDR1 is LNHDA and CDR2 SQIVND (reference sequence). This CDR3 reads CASSRTSGSSYNEQFF. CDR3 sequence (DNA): TGTGCCAGTAGCCGGACTAGCGGGAGCTCCTACAATGAGCAGTTCTTC. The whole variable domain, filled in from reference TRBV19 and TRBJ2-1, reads DGGITQSPKYLFRKEGQNVTLSCEQNLNHDAMYWYRQDPGQGLRLIYYSQIVNDFQKGDIAEGYSVSREKKESFPLTVTSAQKNPTAFYLCASSRTSGSSYNEQFFGPGTRLTVL.

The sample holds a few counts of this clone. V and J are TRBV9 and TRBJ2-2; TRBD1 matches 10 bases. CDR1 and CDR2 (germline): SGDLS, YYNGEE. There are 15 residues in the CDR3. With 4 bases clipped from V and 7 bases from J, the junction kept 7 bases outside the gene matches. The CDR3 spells CASSLRQGADGELFF. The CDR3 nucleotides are TGTGCCAGCAGCCTAAGACAGGGGGCGGACGGGGAGCTGTTTTTT.

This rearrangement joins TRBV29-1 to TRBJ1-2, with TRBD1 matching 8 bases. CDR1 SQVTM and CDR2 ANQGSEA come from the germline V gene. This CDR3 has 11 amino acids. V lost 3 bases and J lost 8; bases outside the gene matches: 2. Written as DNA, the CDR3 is TGCAGCGTTGACAGGGGGCGCGGCTACACCTTC. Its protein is CSVDRGRGYTF. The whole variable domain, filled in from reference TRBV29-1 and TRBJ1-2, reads SAVISQKPSRDICQRGTSLTIQCQVDSQVTMMFWYRQQPGQSLTLIATANQGSEATYESGFVIDKFPISRPNLTFSTLTVSNMSPEDSSIYLCSVDRGRGYTFGSGTRLTVV.